The rows below give T cell receptor beta chains drawn from one sample of a study of T cell changes during pregnancy in multiple sclerosis. Sequenced by immunoSEQ multiplex PCR; TCRdb stores in-frame clones only, minus some. This sample has tens of thousands of clones; 91% occur once, and the top ten carry about 0.7%. Sequencing was performed on peripheral blood, taken in the third trimester of pregnancy. The source of these receptors is a female donor in good health, enrolled as a control in a pregnancy study. The CDR3 runs from the conserved cysteine through the conserved F or W. The order of the fields is D gene, V gene, clone size, J gene, CDR3 protein, CDR3 DNA. A D gene is named only where the DNA matches it firmly. Rows give clone size only sometimes, using once, few, many, or a class for an expanded clone.

d_call: .; v_call: TRBV5-1; clone_size: once; j_call: TRBJ2-7; cdr3_aa: CASRPDSYEQYF; cdr3_nt: TGCGCCAGCAGACCAGACAGCTACGAGCAGTACTTC
d_call: TRBD1; v_call: TRBV6-1; clone_size: .; j_call: TRBJ1-1; cdr3_aa: CASSNDRGGTEAFF; cdr3_nt: TGTGCCAGCAGCAATGACAGGGGAGGAACTGAAGCTTTCTTT
d_call: TRBD1; v_call: TRBV7-6; clone_size: .; j_call: TRBJ1-1; cdr3_aa: CASTTRGLGLNTEAFF; cdr3_nt: TGTGCCAGCACCACTAGGGGGCTGGGGCTGAACACTGAAGCTTTCTTT
d_call: .; v_call: TRBV2; clone_size: .; j_call: TRBJ1-6; cdr3_aa: CASSDRQVDLSPLHF; cdr3_nt: TGTGCCAGCAGTGATCGACAGGTAGATTTGTCACCCCTCCACTTT
d_call: TRBD2; v_call: TRBV19; clone_size: .; j_call: TRBJ2-7; cdr3_aa: CASSSPSGGSYEQYF; cdr3_nt: TGTGCCAGTAGTAGTCCTAGCGGGGGATCGTACGAGCAGTACTTC
d_call: TRBD2; v_call: TRBV27; clone_size: .; j_call: TRBJ2-1; cdr3_aa: CASKGRVTPGGEQFF; cdr3_nt: TGTGCCAGCAAGGGTCGGGTAACCCCGGGGGGTGAGCAGTTCTTC
d_call: TRBD1; v_call: TRBV6-5; clone_size: .; j_call: TRBJ1-3; cdr3_aa: CASSLTGGNTIYF; cdr3_nt: TGTGCCAGCAGTTTGACAGGGGGAAACACCATATATTTT
d_call: .; v_call: TRBV6-1; clone_size: .; j_call: TRBJ2-2; cdr3_aa: CASSRQENTGELFF; cdr3_nt: TGTGCCAGCAGTCGACAGGAAAACACCGGGGAGCTGTTTTTT
d_call: TRBD1; v_call: TRBV19; clone_size: .; j_call: TRBJ1-4; cdr3_aa: CASSIGQAPLNEKLFF; cdr3_nt: TGTGCCAGTAGTATCGGACAGGCACCACTCAATGAAAAACTGTTTTTT
d_call: TRBD1; v_call: TRBV5-1; clone_size: .; j_call: TRBJ2-2; cdr3_aa: CASSWTGLNTGELFF; cdr3_nt: TGCGCCAGCAGCTGGACAGGGCTTAACACCGGGGAGCTGTTTTTT
d_call: TRBD2; v_call: TRBV9; clone_size: .; j_call: TRBJ2-1; cdr3_aa: CASSVDGGRAGEQFF; cdr3_nt: TGTGCCAGCAGCGTAGATGGCGGGAGGGCCGGGGAGCAGTTCTTC
d_call: .; v_call: TRBV5-1; clone_size: .; j_call: TRBJ1-2; cdr3_aa: CASSPGLTNYGYTF; cdr3_nt: TGCGCCAGCAGCCCGGGACTCACCAACTATGGCTACACCTTC
d_call: .; v_call: TRBV5-6; clone_size: .; j_call: TRBJ1-2; cdr3_aa: CASSIPGIRYTF; cdr3_nt: TGTGCCAGCAGCATACCAGGAATACGCTACACCTTC
d_call: .; v_call: TRBV5-6; clone_size: .; j_call: TRBJ2-3; cdr3_aa: CASSPRGSDTQYF; cdr3_nt: TGTGCCAGCAGCCCCAGGGGATCAGATACGCAGTATTTT
d_call: TRBD1; v_call: TRBV2; clone_size: .; j_call: TRBJ1-1; cdr3_aa: CANSGTGGRTEAFF; cdr3_nt: TGTGCCAACAGTGGGACAGGGGGCCGCACTGAAGCTTTCTTT
d_call: TRBD1; v_call: TRBV6-1; clone_size: .; j_call: TRBJ1-5; cdr3_aa: CASSESTGGQVINQPQHF; cdr3_nt: TGTGCCAGCAGTGAAAGCACCGGGGGACAGGTCATCAATCAGCCCCAGCATTTT
d_call: .; v_call: TRBV6-6; clone_size: .; j_call: TRBJ2-2; cdr3_aa: CASLPLQGSGELFF; cdr3_nt: TGTGCCAGCCTACCATTACAGGGTTCCGGGGAGCTGTTTTTT
d_call: .; v_call: TRBV7-2; clone_size: .; j_call: TRBJ1-3; cdr3_aa: CASSFSGRDGNTIYF; cdr3_nt: TGTGCCAGCAGCTTTTCCGGGAGAGATGGAAACACCATATATTTT
d_call: TRBD2; v_call: TRBV18; clone_size: .; j_call: TRBJ2-7; cdr3_aa: CASSQAGGSSSYEQYF; cdr3_nt: TGTGCCAGCTCACAAGCGGGAGGTTCAAGCTCCTACGAGCAGTACTTC
d_call: .; v_call: TRBV11-3; clone_size: once; j_call: TRBJ2-7; cdr3_aa: CASSSNGQYYEQYF; cdr3_nt: TGTGCCAGCAGCTCCAATGGACAGTACTACGAGCAGTACTTC
d_call: TRBD1; v_call: TRBV25-1; clone_size: .; j_call: TRBJ1-2; cdr3_aa: CANPGGCFYGYTF; cdr3_nt: TGTGCCAACCCAGGGGGATGCTTCTATGGCTACACCTTC
d_call: .; v_call: TRBV11-2; clone_size: few; j_call: TRBJ2-1; cdr3_aa: CASSLAGASNEQFF; cdr3_nt: TGTGCCAGCAGCTTAGCGGGAGCTAGCAATGAGCAGTTCTTC
d_call: TRBD1; v_call: TRBV5-6; clone_size: once; j_call: TRBJ2-1; cdr3_aa: CASSRDRGAYNEQFF; cdr3_nt: TGTGCCAGCAGTCGAGACAGGGGGGCTTACAATGAGCAGTTCTTC
d_call: .; v_call: TRBV6-1; clone_size: .; j_call: TRBJ1-2; cdr3_aa: CASKKQTPSNYGYTF; cdr3_nt: TGTGCCAGCAAAAAACAGACCCCATCTAACTATGGCTACACCTTC
d_call: .; v_call: TRBV5-1; clone_size: once; j_call: TRBJ2-7; cdr3_aa: CASRPRGALGEQYF; cdr3_nt: TGCGCCAGCAGGCCCCGGGGGGCATTGGGGGAGCAGTACTTC
d_call: TRBD1; v_call: TRBV5-8; clone_size: .; j_call: TRBJ1-2; cdr3_aa: CASTQGGANYGYTF; cdr3_nt: TGTGCCAGCACACAGGGGGGAGCTAACTATGGCTACACCTTC
d_call: TRBD1; v_call: TRBV25-1; clone_size: .; j_call: TRBJ2-2; cdr3_aa: CASSGTGFNTGELFF; cdr3_nt: TGTGCCAGCAGTGGGACAGGTTTTAACACCGGGGAGCTGTTTTTT
d_call: .; v_call: TRBV19; clone_size: .; j_call: TRBJ2-7; cdr3_aa: CATSGVTYEQYF; cdr3_nt: TGTGCCACTTCGGGAGTAACCTACGAGCAGTACTTC
d_call: .; v_call: TRBV28; clone_size: .; j_call: TRBJ2-7; cdr3_aa: CASSPVPGGGTQAYEQYF; cdr3_nt: TGTGCCAGCAGTCCCGTACCCGGGGGTGGCACCCAGGCCTACGAGCAGTACTTC
d_call: .; v_call: TRBV15; clone_size: .; j_call: TRBJ1-5; cdr3_aa: CATSRDREGGQPQHF; cdr3_nt: TGTGCCACCAGCAGAGATAGGGAGGGCGGACAGCCCCAGCATTTT
d_call: TRBD1; v_call: TRBV6-5; clone_size: .; j_call: TRBJ1-1; cdr3_aa: CASSFLGGGKNTEAFF; cdr3_nt: TGTGCCAGCAGTTTCCTTGGAGGGGGCAAGAACACTGAAGCTTTCTTT
d_call: .; v_call: TRBV5-1; clone_size: once; j_call: TRBJ2-5; cdr3_aa: CASSSQPQETQYF; cdr3_nt: TGCGCCAGCAGCTCACAGCCTCAAGAGACCCAGTACTTC
d_call: .; v_call: TRBV5-5; clone_size: .; j_call: TRBJ2-5; cdr3_aa: CASSLATGKETQYF; cdr3_nt: TGTGCCAGCAGCTTGGCGACAGGCAAAGAGACCCAGTACTTC
d_call: .; v_call: TRBV2; clone_size: .; j_call: TRBJ1-5; cdr3_aa: CASSEAIWGDQPQHF; cdr3_nt: TGTGCCAGCAGTGAAGCCATATGGGGCGATCAGCCCCAGCATTTT
d_call: .; v_call: TRBV20-1; clone_size: .; j_call: TRBJ2-5; cdr3_aa: CSARDPETQYF; cdr3_nt: TGCAGTGCTAGAGATCCGGAGACCCAGTACTTC
d_call: TRBD1; v_call: TRBV7-2; clone_size: .; j_call: TRBJ1-3; cdr3_aa: CASSPSPDRVGNTIYF; cdr3_nt: TGTGCCAGCAGCCCAAGCCCTGACAGGGTGGGAAACACCATATATTTT
d_call: TRBD1; v_call: TRBV4-2; clone_size: .; j_call: TRBJ1-2; cdr3_aa: CASSHQGARGYGYTF; cdr3_nt: TGTGCCAGCAGCCATCAGGGGGCTCGCGGCTATGGCTACACCTTC
d_call: TRBD1; v_call: TRBV7-9; clone_size: .; j_call: TRBJ1-2; cdr3_aa: CASSVTGGANYGYTF; cdr3_nt: TGTGCCAGCAGCGTAACAGGGGGTGCTAACTATGGCTACACCTTC
d_call: .; v_call: TRBV7-2; clone_size: .; j_call: TRBJ2-1; cdr3_aa: CASSPNDYGEQFF; cdr3_nt: TGTGCCAGCAGCCCCAACGACTACGGCGAGCAGTTCTTC
d_call: TRBD2; v_call: TRBV27; clone_size: .; j_call: TRBJ2-7; cdr3_aa: CASSLSGTSGSKYEQYF; cdr3_nt: TGTGCCAGCAGTTTGTCCGGGACTAGCGGGAGTAAGTACGAGCAGTACTTC
d_call: .; v_call: TRBV28; clone_size: .; j_call: TRBJ2-7; cdr3_aa: CASNASVRPPYEQYF; cdr3_nt: TGTGCCAGCAACGCTAGTGTCCGGCCTCCCTACGAGCAGTACTTC
d_call: .; v_call: TRBV10-3; clone_size: .; j_call: TRBJ1-1; cdr3_aa: CAISETDKNTEAFF; cdr3_nt: TGTGCCATCAGTGAGACAGACAAGAACACTGAAGCTTTCTTT